This entry is about one TCR beta chain. Its antigen is currently unknown. The germline V gene has CDR1 MNHNS and CDR2 SASEGT. V lost 3 bases and J 5 bases, leaving 5 bases between the germline ends. The CDR3 is 11 amino acids. Original data processing: There were no quality scores in the junction-only immunoSEQ sequences, so filtering differed. Data came from immunoSEQ multiplex PCR; TCRdb stores just in-frame clones and leaves some out. The V and J calls and the clone size are those of that table, but D and trimming were determined from the DNA. Of approximately 600,000 clones in the sample, 85% to 95% were seen once. CD8 cells regarded as naive lacked CD45RO, were positively chosen for CCR7, and omitted terminally differentiated effector memory CD45RA+ cells. This sample was taken from a study of shared clonotypes between healthy human individuals. As for the study in general: Three CD4 naive, three CD4 memory, two CD8 naive and one CD8 memory plate were used per donor.

Findings of the study overall: When compared with the clonotypes that were shared by all four sorted-subset donors, the non-shared clonotypes turned out to have lower generation probabilities. The study found roughly 5% of naive CD4 clonotypes shared across several donors.

The TCR was taken from a young woman in good health. Sample: naive CD8+ T cells sorted from blood. The chain employs TRBV6-1 and TRBJ2-7; D is unresolved. CDR3: CASSDTDEQYF. CDR3 DNA: TGTGCCAGCAGTGATACAGACGAGCAGTACTTC.